This T cell receptor beta chain derives from a study of blood T cell repertoires in COVID-19. Method: immunoSEQ multiplex PCR; TCRdb's copy keeps in-frame clones and lacks some. The table shows tens of thousands of clones, with 75% to 90% occurring only once. Germline loops: CDR1 MDHEN, CDR2 SYDVKM. The CDR3 has 15 residues. Trimming took 6 bases from V and 0 from J, leaving 13 bases between them. Source material: peripheral blood. The rearrangement links TRBV28 to TRBJ2-3; D remains ambiguous. The source is a human donor in a cohort sampled during active COVID-19. The DNA for the CDR3 is TGTGCCAGCAGAGACACGATAACTAGCACAGATACGCAGTATTTT. Protein product: CASRDTITSTDTQYF.